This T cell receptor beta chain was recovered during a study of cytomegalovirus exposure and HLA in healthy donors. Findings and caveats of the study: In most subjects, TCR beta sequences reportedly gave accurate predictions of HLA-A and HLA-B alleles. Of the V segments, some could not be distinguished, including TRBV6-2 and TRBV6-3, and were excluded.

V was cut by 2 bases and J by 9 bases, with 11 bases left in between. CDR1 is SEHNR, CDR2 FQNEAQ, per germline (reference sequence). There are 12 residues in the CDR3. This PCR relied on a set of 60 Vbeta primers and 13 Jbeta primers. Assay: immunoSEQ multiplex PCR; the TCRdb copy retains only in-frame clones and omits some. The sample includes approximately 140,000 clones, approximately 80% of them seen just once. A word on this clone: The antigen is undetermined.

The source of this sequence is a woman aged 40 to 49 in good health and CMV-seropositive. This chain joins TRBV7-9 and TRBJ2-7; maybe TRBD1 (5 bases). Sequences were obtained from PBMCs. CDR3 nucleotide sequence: TGTGCCAGCAGCTTAACCCCGCAGGGGCAGTACTTC. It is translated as CASSLTPQGQYF.